The TCR beta chain described here comes from a study of blood T cell repertoires in COVID-19. In the study overall: The United States, Italy and Spain supplied acute and convalescent COVID-19 samples. PBMCs, B-cell-depleted T cells, or T cells were the source of the cDNA or gDNA that made up the material.

Enrolment of Seattle patients took place during active infection, and they were followed longitudinally. V dropped 3 bases and J dropped 6; count of bases not matched to a gene: 12. This CDR3 has 17 residues. Germline CDR1 and CDR2: SGHTA and FQGNSA. This clone was observed many times. Original handling: Nucleated cell counts were estimated from reference gene primer amplification. Data came from immunoSEQ multiplex PCR; TCRdb stores just in-frame clones and leaves some out. V, J and clone size are those of that table, while D and trimming were read from the DNA. The table has under 300,000 clones, around 90% seen once.

The chain joins TRBV7-2 to TRBJ2-3; 10 bases map to TRBD2. Sequenced: peripheral blood. This sequence was found in a woman between 55 and 75 years old with COVID-19, enrolled during active disease. DNA of the CDR3: TGTGCCAGCAGCTTTCTTTCAGCGGGGGGGAGAAGCGATACGCAGTATTTT. As protein: CASSFLSAGGRSDTQYF.